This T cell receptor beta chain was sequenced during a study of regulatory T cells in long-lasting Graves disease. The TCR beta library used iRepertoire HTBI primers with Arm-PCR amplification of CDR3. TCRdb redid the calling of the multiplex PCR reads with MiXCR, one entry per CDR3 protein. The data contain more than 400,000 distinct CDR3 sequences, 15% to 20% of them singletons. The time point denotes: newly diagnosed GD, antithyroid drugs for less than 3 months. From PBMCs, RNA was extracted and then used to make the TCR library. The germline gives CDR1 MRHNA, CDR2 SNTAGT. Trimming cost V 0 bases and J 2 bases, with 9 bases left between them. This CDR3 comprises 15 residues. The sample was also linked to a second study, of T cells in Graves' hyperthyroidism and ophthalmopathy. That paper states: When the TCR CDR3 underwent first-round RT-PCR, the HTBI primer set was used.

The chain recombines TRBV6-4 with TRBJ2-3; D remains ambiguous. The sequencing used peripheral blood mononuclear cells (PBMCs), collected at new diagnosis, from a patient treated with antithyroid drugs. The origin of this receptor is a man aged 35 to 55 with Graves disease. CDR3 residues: CASSDSGMNTDTQYF. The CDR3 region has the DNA TGTGCCAGCAGTGACTCGGGGATGAACACAGATACGCAGTATTTT.